Below are 14 T cell receptor beta chains sequenced from a single sample in a study of naive and memory T cell subsets (dated by TCRdb to about 2017). Library method: UMI-ligation and nested PCR. Reads for this sample came from an Illumina MiSeq. The beta constant-region primer was an equimolar mix of two oligonucleotides covering both TRBC1 and TRBC2. Four rounds of PCR, combining the SP2 primer with nested alpha and beta constant-region primers, were used to amplify the ligated cDNA. TCRdb reran the public reads through fastp at Q25 and MiXCR, keeping productive beta chains. Each entry merges the rows of one CDR3 protein and shows their most common DNA and genes. The sample table records about 4,700 distinct CDR3 sequences; around 5.2% of these occur just once. Of the sample, 20% to 30% is held by the ten largest clones. The source material was effector memory CD8+ T cells from blood. The sample's cell subset or site, from its label and the paper: effector memory, CD45RA- CD27-. These receptors were obtained from a human donor in good health.

This clonotype was found many times. The rearrangement links TRBV7-7 to TRBJ2-6; D might be TRBD2 (6 bases). V lost 4 bases, J lost 3 bases, and 10 bases lay in between. This CDR3 comprises 15 residues. Germline CDR1 and CDR2: SSHAT and FNYEAQ (reference sequence). This CDR3 is CASSSSDFGANVLTF. The CDR3 DNA reads TGTGCCAGCAGCTCTAGCGACTTTGGGGCCAACGTCCTGACTTTC.

Many counts were recorded for this clonotype. The chain employs TRBV7-9 and TRBJ2-6; 9 bases map to TRBD1. Looked up from germline, CDR1 is SEHNR and CDR2 is FQNEAQ (reference sequence). Trimming cost V 4 bases and J 2 bases; bases outside gene matches: 3. The CDR3 is 16 residues long. CDR3 sequence reads: CASSSGQGTGANVLTF. The CDR3 DNA is TGTGCCAGCAGCTCGGGACAGGGCACTGGGGCCAACGTCCTGACTTTC.

This clonotype was recorded many times. The rearrangement links TRBV11-2 to TRBJ2-1; D is undetermined. The V gene lost 6 bases and the J gene lost 10 bases, with 13 bases spanning the gap. Germline lookup yields CDR1 SGHAT and CDR2 FQNNGV. The CDR3 runs to 12 residues. The CDR3 nucleotides are TGTGCCAGCAGTCGAATCACGAAGGAGCAGTTCTTC. This gives the protein CASSRITKEQFF.

This clonotype was recorded many times. This chain links TRBV15 with TRBJ2-7, with 8 positions matching TRBD2. The J segment lost 3 bases and the V segment lost 3 bases, leaving 1 base of the junction unmatched. The CDR3 covers 13 residues. The germline V gene has CDR1 LNHNV and CDR2 YYDKDF (reference sequence). Here the CDR3 DNA reads TGTGCCACCAGCAGCGGGACTAGCTACGAGCAGTACTTC. Protein: CATSSGTSYEQYF.

This clonotype was seen repeatedly, ten times or more. The chain couples TRBV3-1 to TRBJ2-1; 13 bases fit TRBD2. J gave up 7 bases and V 4 bases, and 1 base lay outside the gene matches. The CDR3 covers 14 residues. CDR1 is LGHDT, CDR2 YNNKEL, per germline (reference sequence). CDR3 loop: CASSLGLAGNEQFF. For the CDR3, the DNA is TGTGCCAGCAGCCTGGGACTAGCGGGGAATGAGCAGTTCTTC.

This chain links TRBV27 with TRBJ2-7, with TRBD2 identical over 10 bases. The trim removed 4 bases at V and 5 bases at J, leaving 8 bases unmatched. The CDR3 totals 15 residues. CDR1 is MNHEY, CDR2 SMNVEV, per germline (reference sequence). The CDR3 sequence: CASSSETSGKDEQYF. The CDR3 DNA reads TGTGCCAGCAGTTCAGAAACTAGCGGGAAGGACGAGCAGTACTTC.

This clonotype appeared many times. The J gene is TRBJ2-3, the V gene TRBV6-2 or TRBV6-3; a possible D gene is TRBD1 (6 bases). Germline values: CDR1 MNHEY, CDR2 SVGEGT. V was cut by 0 bases and J by 2 bases, with 9 bases left in between. There are 15 residues in the CDR3. The CDR3 loop is CASSYSDSPTDTQYF. CDR3 in DNA: TGTGCCAGCAGTTACTCGGACAGCCCCACAGATACGCAGTATTTT.

Ten or more counts support this clonotype. The chain joins TRBV12-3 or TRBV12-4 to TRBJ2-7, with D possibly TRBD2 on 5 matching bases. The ends were cut back, 6 bases at V and 7 bases at J, with 10 bases in the middle. The CDR3 is 11 residues long. The CDR3 coding sequence is TGTGCCAGCAGCTCGGGCGGGGAGCAGTACTTC. It codes for CASSSGGEQYF.

This clonotype occurred many times. The chain links TRBV19 to TRBJ2-1; the D call may be TRBD1 or TRBD2 (5 bases each). Germline V gives CDR1 LNHDA, CDR2 SQIVND (reference sequence). This CDR3 is built from 14 residues. As DNA, the CDR3 is TGTGCAGTTGGACGGGACGGAGACTACAATGAGCAGTTCTTC. It translates to CAVGRDGDYNEQFF.

About this clonotype itself: A read error is possible here, since a much larger clone lies one base away. This chain connects TRBV10-3 to TRBJ2-3, with D unresolved. Trimming shortened V by 2 bases and J by 15 bases, and 18 bases separated the two germline ends. Germline CDR1 and CDR2: ENHRY and SYGVKD. This CDR3 has 13 residues. CDR3 in amino acids: CAISERVDPADYF. Written as DNA, the CDR3 is TGTGCCATCAGTGAGAGGGTGGATCCCGCGGATTATTTT.

Ten or more counts support this clonotype. This sequence joins TRBV9 and TRBJ2-3, with D perhaps given as TRBD1 or TRBD2 (6 bases each). V was clipped by 3 bases and J by 2 bases, with 19 bases between them. Germline CDR1 is SGDLS and CDR2 is YYNGEE. The CDR3 sequence is 17 residues long. This CDR3 reads CASSARSGDIVTDTQYF. DNA for the CDR3: TGTGCCAGCAGCGCCCGTTCGGGGGACATAGTCACAGATACGCAGTATTTT.

By share of the sample, this clonotype is large. The genes are TRBV28 and TRBJ2-1; 7 bases are a match to TRBD1. The germline V gene has CDR1 MDHEN and CDR2 SYDVKM. The CDR3 consists of 13 residues. Trimming cost V 8 bases and J 2 bases; bases outside gene matches: 3. The DNA for the CDR3 is TGTGCCAGCGCCGACAGGGCCTACAATGAGCAGTTCTTC. Protein sequence: CASADRAYNEQFF.

This clonotype is judged medium-sized. This chain joins TRBV7-9 and TRBJ1-4, with D maybe TRBD1 (5 bases). V shed 5 bases and J shed 11 bases, with 15 bases lying between them. CDR1 is SEHNR, CDR2 FQNEAQ, per germline (reference sequence). The CDR3 has 13 residues. The CDR3 DNA reads as TGTGCCAGCAGCGGGGACTCGGGCGCGAAACTGTTTTTT. Protein product: CASSGDSGAKLFF.

This clonotype has just a few counts. This rearrangement joins TRBV7-6 to TRBJ2-6; D uncertain. The V gene's germline CDR1 is SGHVS and CDR2 FNYEAQ. V was cut by 5 bases and J by 11 bases, with 19 bases left in between. CDR3 size: 15 residues. The CDR3 DNA is TGTGCCAGCAGCCAGAGTGATGTCGGCGTAGACGTCCTGACTTTC. Encoded protein: CASSQSDVGVDVLTF.